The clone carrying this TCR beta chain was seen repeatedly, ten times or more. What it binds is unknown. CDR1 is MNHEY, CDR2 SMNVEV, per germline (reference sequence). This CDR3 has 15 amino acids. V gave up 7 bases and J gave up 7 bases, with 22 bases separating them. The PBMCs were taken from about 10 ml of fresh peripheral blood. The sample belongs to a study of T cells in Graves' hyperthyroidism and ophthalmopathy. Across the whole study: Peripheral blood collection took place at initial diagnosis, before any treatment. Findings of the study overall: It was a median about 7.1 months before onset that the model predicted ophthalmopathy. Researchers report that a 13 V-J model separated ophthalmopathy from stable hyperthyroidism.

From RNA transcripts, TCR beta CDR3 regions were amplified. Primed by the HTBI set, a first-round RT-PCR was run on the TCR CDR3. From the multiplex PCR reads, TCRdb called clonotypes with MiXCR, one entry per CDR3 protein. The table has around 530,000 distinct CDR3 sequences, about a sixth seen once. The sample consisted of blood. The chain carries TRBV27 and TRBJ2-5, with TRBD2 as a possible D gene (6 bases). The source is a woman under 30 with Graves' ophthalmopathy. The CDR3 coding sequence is TGTGCCAGCATGGAGGGGAGACCGTCGGGCGGGACCCAGTACTTC. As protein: CASMEGRPSGGTQYF.